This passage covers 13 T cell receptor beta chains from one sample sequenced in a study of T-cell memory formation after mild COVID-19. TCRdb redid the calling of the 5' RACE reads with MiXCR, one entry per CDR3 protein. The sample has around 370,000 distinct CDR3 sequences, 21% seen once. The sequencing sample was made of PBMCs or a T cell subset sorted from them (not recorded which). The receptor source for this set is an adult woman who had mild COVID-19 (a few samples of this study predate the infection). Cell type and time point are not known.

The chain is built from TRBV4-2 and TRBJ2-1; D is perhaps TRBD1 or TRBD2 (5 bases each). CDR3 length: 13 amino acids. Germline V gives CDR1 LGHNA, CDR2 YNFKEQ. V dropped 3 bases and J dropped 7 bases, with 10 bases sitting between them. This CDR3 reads CASSQLGGNEQFF. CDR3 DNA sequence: TGTGCCAGCAGCCAGCTTGGGGGTAATGAGCAGTTCTTC.

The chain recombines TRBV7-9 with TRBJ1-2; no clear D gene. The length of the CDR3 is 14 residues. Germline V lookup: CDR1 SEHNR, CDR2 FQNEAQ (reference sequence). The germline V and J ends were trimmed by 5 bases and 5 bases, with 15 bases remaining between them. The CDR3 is CASSASGRLYGYTF. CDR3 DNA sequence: TGTGCCAGCAGCGCTTCTGGACGGTTGTATGGCTACACCTTC.

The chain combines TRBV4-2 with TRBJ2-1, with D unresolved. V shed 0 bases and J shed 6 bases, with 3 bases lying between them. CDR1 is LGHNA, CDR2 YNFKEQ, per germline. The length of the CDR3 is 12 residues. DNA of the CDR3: TGTGCCAGCAGCCAAGATGCCAATGAGCAGTTCTTC. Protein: CASSQDANEQFF.

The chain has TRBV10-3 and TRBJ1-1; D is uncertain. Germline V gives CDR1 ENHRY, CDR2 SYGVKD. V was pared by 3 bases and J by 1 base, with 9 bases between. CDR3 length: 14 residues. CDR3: CAISDVGGNTEAFF. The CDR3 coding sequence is TGTGCCATCAGTGACGTAGGTGGGAACACTGAAGCTTTCTTT.

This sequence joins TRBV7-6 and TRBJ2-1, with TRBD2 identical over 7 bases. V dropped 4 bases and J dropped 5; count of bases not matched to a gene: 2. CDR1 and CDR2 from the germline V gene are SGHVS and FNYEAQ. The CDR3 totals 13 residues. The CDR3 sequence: CASSSSGHNEQFF. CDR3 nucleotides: TGTGCCAGCAGCTCTAGCGGTCACAATGAGCAGTTCTTC.

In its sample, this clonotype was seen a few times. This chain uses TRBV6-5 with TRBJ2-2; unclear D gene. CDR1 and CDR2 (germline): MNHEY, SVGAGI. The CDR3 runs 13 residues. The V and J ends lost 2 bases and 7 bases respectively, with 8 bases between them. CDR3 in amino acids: CASSYGGYGELFF. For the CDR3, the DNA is TGTGCCAGCAGTTACGGCGGTTACGGGGAGCTGTTTTTT.

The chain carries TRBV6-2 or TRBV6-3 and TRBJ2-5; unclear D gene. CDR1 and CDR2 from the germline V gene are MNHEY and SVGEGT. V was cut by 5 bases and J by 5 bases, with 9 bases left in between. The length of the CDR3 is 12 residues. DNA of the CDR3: TGTGCCAGCAGTAACCTACGGGAGACCCAGTACTTC. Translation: CASSNLRETQYF.

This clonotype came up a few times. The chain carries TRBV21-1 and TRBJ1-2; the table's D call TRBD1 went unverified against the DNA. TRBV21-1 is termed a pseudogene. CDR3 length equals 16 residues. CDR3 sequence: CASLATGGCTNYGYTF. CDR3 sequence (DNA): TGTGCCAGCTTAGCGACAGGGGGCTGCACTAACTATGGCTACACCTTC.

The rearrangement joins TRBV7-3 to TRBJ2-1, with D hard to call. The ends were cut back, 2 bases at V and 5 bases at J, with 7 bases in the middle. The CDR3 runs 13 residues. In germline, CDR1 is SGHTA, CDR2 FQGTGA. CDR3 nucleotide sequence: TGTGCCAGCAGCTTAGCCCGGGACAATGAGCAGTTCTTC. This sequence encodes CASSLARDNEQFF.

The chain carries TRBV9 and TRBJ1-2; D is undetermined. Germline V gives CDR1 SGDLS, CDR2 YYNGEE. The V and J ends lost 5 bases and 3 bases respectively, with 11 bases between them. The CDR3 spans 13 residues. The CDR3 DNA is TGTGCCAGCAGGGACCTCGAATACTATGGCTACACCTTC. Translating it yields CASRDLEYYGYTF.

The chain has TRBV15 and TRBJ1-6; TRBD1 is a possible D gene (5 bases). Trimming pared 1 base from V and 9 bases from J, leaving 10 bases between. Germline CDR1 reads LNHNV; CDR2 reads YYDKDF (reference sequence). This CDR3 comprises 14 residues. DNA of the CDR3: TGTGCCACCAGCAGAGGCCAGGGATCTTCACCCCTCCACTTT. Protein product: CATSRGQGSSPLHF.

The CDR3 loop reads CASSEGGLKSETQYF. CDR3 nucleotide sequence: TGTGCCAGCAGCGAAGGGGGGCTAAAGAGCGAGACCCAGTACTTC. The chain combines TRBV9 with TRBJ2-5; the D call may be TRBD1 or TRBD2 (6 bases each). This CDR3 spans 15 amino acids. V lost 3 bases and J 5 bases, leaving 17 bases between the germline ends. Germline values: CDR1 SGDLS, CDR2 YYNGEE.

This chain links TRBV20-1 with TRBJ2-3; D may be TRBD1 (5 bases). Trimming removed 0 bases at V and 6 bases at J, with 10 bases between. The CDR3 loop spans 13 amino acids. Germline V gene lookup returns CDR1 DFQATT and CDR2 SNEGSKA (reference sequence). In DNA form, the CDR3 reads TGCAGTGCTAGAGAAGGGGTTGGCGATACGCAGTATTTT. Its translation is CSAREGVGDTQYF.